Shown below are 16 T cell receptor beta chains from a single sample sequenced in a study of T cell repertoires in cytomegalovirus infection. No antigen has been identified for these receptors. TCRdb re-called the reads with MiXCR, one entry per CDR3 protein. The table has around 78,000 distinct CDR3 sequences, 20% to 30% seen once. Sequencing used CD8+ T cells from cultured PBMCs, obtained from culture after CMV antigen stimulation. The receptors were gathered from a human donor in good health (CMV status not recorded). Some clones in this sample may be carry-over from other donors' samples.

A few counts support this clonotype. The chain carries TRBV6-5 and TRBJ2-2; D possibly corresponds to TRBD1 (6 bases). CDR1 is MNHEY and CDR2 is SVGAGI in the germline V gene. The CDR3 contains 13 residues. V lost 6 bases, J lost 6 bases, and 11 bases lay in between. CDR3 protein: CASSRGSPGELFF. CDR3 coding DNA: TGTGCCAGCAGCAGGGGATCCCCCGGGGAGCTGTTTTTT.

The gene calls are TRBV6-8 and TRBJ1-2; D not resolved. Germline values: CDR1 MNHGY, CDR2 SAAAGT. Trimming left V 2 bases short and J 1 base short, with 2 bases between. This CDR3 spans 12 amino acids. For the CDR3, the DNA is TGTGCCAGCAGTTACAGTAACTATGGCTACACCTTC. This encodes CASSYSNYGYTF.

The genes are TRBV20-1 and TRBJ2-5; possible D gene TRBD2, 6 bases. V lost 6 bases, J lost 8 bases, and 19 bases lay in between. The CDR3 length is 13 residues. Looked up from germline, CDR1 is DFQATT and CDR2 is SNEGSKA (reference sequence). CDR3 nucleotides: TGCAGTGCACGACCGGGAGCCGTGATAACCCAGTACTTC. Protein sequence: CSARPGAVITQYF.

The chain joins TRBV5-6 to TRBJ2-7; 9 bases match TRBD2. This CDR3 has 15 amino acids. Germline V gives CDR1 SGHDT, CDR2 YYEEEE. Germline trimming cut 4 bases from V and 2 bases from J; bases unmatched to any gene: 7. DNA for the CDR3: TGTGCCAGCAGCCCGAGACTAGCGGCCACCTACGAGCAGTACTTC. This encodes CASSPRLAATYEQYF.

This clonotype has a handful of counts. The chain links TRBV6-1 to TRBJ2-7, with D tentatively TRBD2 (5 bases). The germline V gene has CDR1 MNHNS and CDR2 SASEGT. The CDR3 is 14 residues long. The V end lost 5 bases, the J end lost 2 bases, and 13 bases lay between the germline ends. This chain's CDR3 is CASSSPGMTYEQYF. The CDR3 coding sequence is TGTGCCAGCAGTAGTCCGGGAATGACCTACGAGCAGTACTTC.

V usage is TRBV27 and J usage is TRBJ2-3; 10 bases fit TRBD2. After removal of 7 bases from V and 5 bases from J, the junction contained 6 bases not matched to a gene. This CDR3 is 14 amino acids long. In germline, CDR1 is MNHEY, CDR2 SMNVEV (reference sequence). The DNA of the CDR3 is TGTGCCAGCATTCCTAGCGGGAGCGTAGATACGCAGTATTTT. This encodes CASIPSGSVDTQYF.

The sample holds a few counts of this clonotype. V is TRBV20-1 and J is TRBJ2-7, with a weak D call TRBD2 (5 bases). Trimming took 0 bases from V and 0 from J, leaving 9 bases between them. CDR1 is DFQATT, CDR2 SNEGSKA, per germline (reference sequence). The CDR3 has 14 residues. For the CDR3, the DNA is TGCAGTGCTAGAGATGAGAGGGACTCCTACGAGCAGTACTTC. Encoded protein: CSARDERDSYEQYF.

The chain links TRBV27 to TRBJ2-7; 7 bases are a match to TRBD2. Germline CDR1 and CDR2: MNHEY and SMNVEV (reference sequence). The CDR3 sequence is 15 residues long. V lost 2 bases, J lost 3 bases, and 7 bases stayed unmatched. The CDR3 coding sequence is TGTGCCAGCAGTTTAACGGGGAGGGAGCTCTACGAGCAGTACTTC. It specifies CASSLTGRELYEQYF.

The rearrangement joins TRBV6-2 or TRBV6-3 to TRBJ1-1; 7 bases align to TRBD1. CDR1 is MNHEY and CDR2 is SVGEGT in the germline V gene. The V and J ends lost 1 base and 4 bases, in that order; junction bases with no gene match: 3. CDR3 length equals 14 residues. CDR3 amino acids: CASSYLSGGTEAFF. The DNA for the CDR3 is TGTGCCAGCAGTTACTTATCAGGGGGCACTGAAGCTTTCTTT.

The chain employs TRBV20-1 and TRBJ2-7, with 10 bases matching TRBD2. The CDR3 is 17 residues long. The V segment lost 0 bases and the J segment 2 bases; nucleotides outside the gene matches: 10. Germline V gives CDR1 DFQATT, CDR2 SNEGSKA (reference sequence). DNA of the CDR3: TGCAGTGCTAGAGATCTCGGGCTAGCGGGAGACACCTACGAGCAGTACTTC. Protein: CSARDLGLAGDTYEQYF.

This clonotype was found a few times. The V call is TRBV29-1, the J call TRBJ2-7, with 16 bases that match TRBD2. The ends lost 3 bases at V and 2 bases at J; junction bases unmatched: 1. Per the germline V gene, CDR1 is SQVTM and CDR2 is ANQGSEA. CDR3 length: 15 residues. CDR3 in DNA: TGCAGCGTTGACGGGACTAGCGGGGGGGCCTACGAGCAGTACTTC. It is translated as CSVDGTSGGAYEQYF.

The rearrangement links TRBV9 to TRBJ2-3, with D possibly TRBD2 on 7 matching bases. This CDR3 has 15 residues. Germline assignment: CDR1 SGDLS and CDR2 YYNGEE. V was cut by 0 bases and J by 3 bases, with 11 bases left in between. The CDR3 nucleotides read TGTGCCAGCAGCGTAGAGGGGGGGCCAACAGATACGCAGTATTTT. Protein sequence: CASSVEGGPTDTQYF.

The chain employs TRBV12-3 or TRBV12-4 and TRBJ1-1; D perhaps matches TRBD1 (6 bases). The CDR3 has 14 amino acids. V dropped 7 bases and J dropped 3 bases, with 15 bases sitting between them. The CDR3 coding sequence is TGTGCCAGCACCTCGGGGACACTGTACACTGAAGCTTTCTTT. As protein: CASTSGTLYTEAFF.

This chain connects TRBV13 to TRBJ1-1; tentatively, D is TRBD1 (5 bases). Trimming cost V 1 base and J 4 bases, with 16 bases left between them. CDR1 and CDR2 from the germline V gene are PRHDT and FYEKMQ (reference sequence). This CDR3 region has 16 residues. The chain's CDR3 is CASSLAGSEPSTEAFF. CDR3 bases: TGTGCCAGCAGCTTAGCAGGGAGCGAGCCGAGCACTGAAGCTTTCTTT.

This clonotype was seen only a few times. The CDR3 loop reads CASSQGTGSTEAFF. The CDR3 nucleotides read TGCGCCAGCAGCCAAGGGACAGGGAGCACTGAAGCTTTCTTT. The chain uses TRBV4-3 and TRBJ1-1, with TRBD1 matching over 8 bases. The V gene's germline CDR1 is LGHNA and CDR2 YSLEER. The CDR3 runs 14 residues. With 1 base clipped from V and 4 bases from J, the junction kept 2 bases outside the gene matches.

This chain joins TRBV11-2 and TRBJ2-2; D not certain. The V gene lost 10 bases and the J gene lost 6 bases, with 0 bases spanning the gap. This CDR3 region has 8 residues. Germline V CDR1 and CDR2: SGHAT, FQNNGV. This CDR3 is CATGELFF. In DNA, the CDR3 is TGTGCCACCGGGGAGCTGTTTTTT.